These 19 T cell receptor beta chains were sequenced from one sample in a study of regulatory T cells. These receptors are not linked to any known antigen. Notes on the study in general: In CD3G-deficient patients, conventional CD4+ T cells were enriched for hydrophobic CDR3 residues at positions 6 and 7.

The primer mix had 52 TRBV and 13 TRBJ primers. Sequencing was performed with immunoSEQ multiplex PCR; in TCRdb, only in-frame clones are kept and a portion is missing. The sample consists of more than 15,000 clones, roughly 82% of them appearing once. Sequencing was performed on conventional CD4+ T cells sorted from blood. These receptors were obtained from a person aged 25-39 years with CD3G deficiency.

V and J are TRBV28 and TRBJ1-2, with D possibly matching TRBD1 (5 bases). This CDR3 has 15 amino acids. The V end was cut by 7 bases, the J end by 4 bases, with 19 bases between. Germline CDR1 is MDHEN and CDR2 is SYDVKM. This chain's CDR3 is CASNSGPPILYGYTF. DNA of the CDR3: TGTGCCAGCAATTCGGGACCCCCGATCCTCTATGGCTACACCTTC.

The V and J genes are TRBV10-3 and TRBJ1-1, with TRBD1 identical over 7 bases. This CDR3 spans 14 amino acids. Germline assignment: CDR1 ENHRY and CDR2 SYGVKD. The junction had 11 bases not matched to a gene; V was cut back by 7 bases and J by 6 bases. CDR3 nucleotide sequence: TGTGCCATCACCCAGACAGGGTATGGGGCTGAAGCTTTCTTT. Translated: CAITQTGYGAEAFF.

The chain uses TRBV5-1 and TRBJ2-3; 7 positions match TRBD2. CDR1 SGHRS and CDR2 YFSETQ come from the germline V gene. This CDR3 spans 15 amino acids. The V gene end was trimmed by 4 bases and the J gene end by 0 bases; junction bases not matched to a gene: 5. The CDR3 coding sequence is TGCGCCAGCAGCACCGGGACTACTAGCACAGATACGCAGTATTTT. Translating gives CASSTGTTSTDTQYF. Full variable domain (outside the CDR3, taken from reference TRBV5-1 and TRBJ2-3): KAGVTQTPRYLIKTRGQQVTLSCSPISGHRSVSWYQQTPGQGLQFLFEYFSETQRNKGNFPGRFSGRQFSNSRSEMNVSTLELGDSALYLCASSTGTTSTDTQYFGPGTRLTVL.

The chain couples TRBV6-6 to TRBJ1-5; 8 bases are a match to TRBD1. Germline V CDR1 and CDR2: MNHNY, SVGAGI (reference sequence). This CDR3 region has 14 residues. Unmatched junction bases numbered 5, after V lost 6 bases and J lost 4 bases. CDR3 sequence reads: CASRLGQGNQPQHF. The CDR3 DNA reads as TGTGCCAGCAGACTCGGACAGGGAAATCAGCCCCAGCATTTT.

V is TRBV5-1 and J is TRBJ2-3; TRBD2 matches at 7 bases. The V gene end was trimmed by 1 base and the J gene end by 5 bases; junction bases not matched to a gene: 4. Per the germline V gene, CDR1 is SGHRS and CDR2 is YFSETQ. The CDR3 contains 14 residues. The chain's CDR3 is CASSLSWGGDTQYF. CDR3 coding DNA: TGCGCCAGCAGCTTGAGCTGGGGGGGAGATACGCAGTATTTT.

This chain links TRBV19 with TRBJ2-1; 8 bases align to TRBD2. Losses at the gene ends were 7 bases for V and 5 bases for J; bases not matched to a gene: 7. CDR1 and CDR2 from the germline V gene are LNHDA and SQIVND (reference sequence). This CDR3 is built from 14 residues. The CDR3 spells CASKGLGENNEQFF. CDR3 sequence (DNA): TGTGCCAGTAAGGGACTAGGAGAGAACAATGAGCAGTTCTTC. Filled out from reference TRBV19 and TRBJ2-1, the complete variable domain reads DGGITQSPKYLFRKEGQNVTLSCEQNLNHDAMYWYRQDPGQGLRLIYYSQIVNDFQKGDIAEGYSVSREKKESFPLTVTSAQKNPTAFYLCASKGLGENNEQFFGPGTRLTVL.

The chain has TRBV7-9 and TRBJ2-7; tentatively, D is TRBD2 (6 bases). This CDR3 contains 15 residues. Germline CDR1 is SEHNR and CDR2 is FQNEAQ (reference sequence). V was clipped by 5 bases and J by 2 bases, with 16 bases between them. CDR3 sequence: CASSHLGRGTYEQYF. The CDR3 DNA follows: TGTGCCAGCAGCCACTTAGGACGGGGGACCTACGAGCAGTACTTC.

This chain links TRBV28 with TRBJ1-1, with D maybe TRBD1 (5 bases). V was cut by 5 bases and J by 3 bases, with 13 bases left in between. The CDR3 runs 14 residues. Germline CDR1 MDHEN, CDR2 SYDVKM. The DNA of the CDR3 is TGTGCCAGCAGTCATCCCTTGGGGCACACTGAAGCTTTCTTT. It specifies CASSHPLGHTEAFF.

This clone was observed a few times. The chain has TRBV18 and TRBJ1-1, with D possibly being TRBD1 (6 bases). CDR3 length: 15 amino acids. CDR1 is KGHSH and CDR2 is LQKENI in the germline V gene. Trimming shortened V by 3 bases and J by 4 bases, and 15 bases separated the two germline ends. CDR3 DNA sequence: TGTGCCAGCTCACCTCGGGGCAGGGGATTCACTGAAGCTTTCTTT. Translating it yields CASSPRGRGFTEAFF.

A remark on this clone: The junction departs from the called germline gene at one end, perhaps through a read error. The chain carries TRBV28 and TRBJ1-5; D is possibly TRBD1 (5 bases). The CDR3 extends over 16 amino acids. The germline gives CDR1 MDHEN, CDR2 SYDVKM. DNA of the CDR3: TGTGCCAGCAGTCACTCCTCGGGACCGCCCAATCAGCCCCAGCGTTTT. This codes for CASSHSSGPPNQPQRF.

The chain employs TRBV28 and TRBJ1-5; D perhaps matches TRBD1 (5 bases). Germline CDR1 reads MDHEN; CDR2 reads SYDVKM. The CDR3 runs to 13 residues. Trimming removed 8 bases at V and 0 bases at J, with 8 bases between. The CDR3 loop is CASLGDSNQPQHF. CDR3 nucleotide sequence: TGTGCCAGCTTGGGGGATAGCAATCAGCCCCAGCATTTT.

The rearrangement joins TRBV28 to TRBJ1-2, with TRBD1 as a possible D gene (6 bases). This CDR3 comprises 14 residues. V gave up 2 bases and J gave up 2 bases, with 9 bases separating them. Germline-derived CDR1 and CDR2 are MDHEN and SYDVKM. The CDR3 here is CASSLTGANYGYTF. DNA for the CDR3: TGTGCCAGCAGTTTAACGGGGGCAAACTATGGCTACACCTTC.

The chain combines TRBV5-1 with TRBJ2-7, with 8 bases aligning to TRBD1. The CDR3 contains 15 residues. Germline CDR1 reads SGHRS; CDR2 reads YFSETQ. The V segment lost 2 bases and the J segment 3 bases; nucleotides outside the gene matches: 7. The DNA of the CDR3 is TGCGCCAGCAGCTTAGGGGGGACAGGCATCTACGAGCAGTACTTC. Encoded protein: CASSLGGTGIYEQYF.

The CDR3 loop is CASSDSDSGANVLTF. CDR3 nucleotides: TGTGCCAGCAGTGATTCGGACTCTGGGGCCAACGTCCTGACTTTC. V is TRBV6-1 and J is TRBJ2-6; D gene unclear. Trimming took off 3 bases at V and 0 bases at J, with 6 bases between the two ends. Germline-derived CDR1 and CDR2 are MNHNS and SASEGT. This CDR3 is built from 15 residues.

This chain connects TRBV5-1 to TRBJ1-1; maybe TRBD1 (6 bases). The CDR3 is 14 amino acids. The V gene lost 0 bases and the J gene lost 5 bases, with 11 bases spanning the gap. Germline V gene lookup returns CDR1 SGHRS and CDR2 YFSETQ. CDR3 residues: CASSLAKGGTEAFF. CDR3 sequence (DNA): TGCGCCAGCAGCTTGGCAAAGGGGGGGACTGAAGCTTTCTTT.

This clone was seen a single time. This sequence joins TRBV30 and TRBJ2-1; D perhaps matches TRBD2 (5 bases). CDR3 length equals 13 residues. V lost 5 bases and J lost 8, with 16 bases in between. Germline CDR1 and CDR2: GTSNPN and SVGIG (reference sequence). The CDR3, as DNA: TGTGCCTGGGACTACCCGAAGATCGATGAGCAGTTCTTC. It codes for CAWDYPKIDEQFF.

The chain couples TRBV12-5 to TRBJ2-1, with no clear D. Germline CDR1 and CDR2: LGHNT and FRNRAP. Trimming pared 0 bases from V and 11 bases from J, leaving 8 bases between. CDR3 length: 12 amino acids. The CDR3 region is CASGLVKGKQFF. The CDR3, as DNA: TGTGCTAGTGGTTTGGTAAAAGGGAAGCAGTTCTTC.

This clone was detected only once. CDR3 nucleotide sequence: TGTGCCAGCACCCCCGGGTCCCCTAGACGCGAGCAGTACTTC. Protein: CASTPGSPRREQYF. The chain is built from TRBV6-1 and TRBJ2-5; D unresolved. The J call may be incorrect, as the DNA end agrees better with TRBJ2-7. Per germline, CDR1 MNHNS and CDR2 SASEGT. The CDR3 is made up of 14 amino acids.

The rearrangement joins TRBV28 to TRBJ2-7; D unresolved. The germline V gene has CDR1 MDHEN and CDR2 SYDVKM. The CDR3 consists of 14 residues. Deletions cut 1 base from V and 1 base from J, with 8 bases between. CDR3 in DNA: TGTGCCAGCAGTTTATTTGGCAGTTCCTACGAGCAGTACTTC. This sequence encodes CASSLFGSSYEQYF.